The source of this TCR beta chain is a study of blood T cell repertoires in COVID-19. Study-level background: The United States, Italy and Spain supplied acute and convalescent COVID-19 samples. T cells, B-cell-depleted T cells, or PBMCs provided the cDNA or gDNA that served as material.

Germline CDR1 and CDR2: MNHEY and SMNVEV (reference sequence). The CDR3 is 15 amino acids. V dropped 1 base and J dropped 3; count of bases not matched to a gene: 4. Original handling: Counts of nucleated cells, estimated from reference gene primer amplification, were obtained. Only in-frame clones appear in the TCRdb table, and some are missing; sequencing was by immunoSEQ multiplex PCR. Clone size and the V and J calls come from that table; the DNA yielded D and trimming. The data contain approximately 60,000 clones, approximately 82% of them seen just once; the ten biggest clones take up about 5.9%.

This sequence originates from a human donor in a cohort sampled during active COVID-19. The genes are TRBV27 and TRBJ2-7; 9 nucleotides align to TRBD2. Material for sequencing was peripheral blood. Written as DNA, the CDR3 is TGTGCCAGCAGTTTATATCCTAGCGGGGACTACGAGCAGTACTTC. Residues: CASSLYPSGDYEQYF.